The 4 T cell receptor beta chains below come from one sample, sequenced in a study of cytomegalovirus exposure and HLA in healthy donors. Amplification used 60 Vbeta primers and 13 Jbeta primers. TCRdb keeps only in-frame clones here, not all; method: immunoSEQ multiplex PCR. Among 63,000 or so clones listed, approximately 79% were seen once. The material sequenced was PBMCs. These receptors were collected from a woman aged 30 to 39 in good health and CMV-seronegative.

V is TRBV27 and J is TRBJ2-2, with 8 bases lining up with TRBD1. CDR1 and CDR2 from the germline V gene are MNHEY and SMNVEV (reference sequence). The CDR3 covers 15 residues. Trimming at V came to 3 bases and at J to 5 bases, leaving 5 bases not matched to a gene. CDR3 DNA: TGTGCCAGCAGTTTCTCACAGGGGGGTACCGGGGAGCTGTTTTTT. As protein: CASSFSQGGTGELFF.

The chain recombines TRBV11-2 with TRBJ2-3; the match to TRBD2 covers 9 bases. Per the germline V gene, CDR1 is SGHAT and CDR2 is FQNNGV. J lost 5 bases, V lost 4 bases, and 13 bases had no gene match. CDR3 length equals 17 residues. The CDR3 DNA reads TGTGCCAGCAGCTCCGGCCTTAGCGGGAGAGGCGAAGATACGCAGTATTTT. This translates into CASSSGLSGRGEDTQYF.

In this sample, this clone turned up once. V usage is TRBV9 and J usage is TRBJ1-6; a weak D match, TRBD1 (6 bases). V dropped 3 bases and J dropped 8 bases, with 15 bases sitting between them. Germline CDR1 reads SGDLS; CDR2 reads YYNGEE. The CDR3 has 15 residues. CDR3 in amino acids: CASSAQGSKDSPLHF. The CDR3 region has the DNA TGTGCCAGCAGCGCACAGGGATCGAAAGATTCACCCCTCCACTTT.

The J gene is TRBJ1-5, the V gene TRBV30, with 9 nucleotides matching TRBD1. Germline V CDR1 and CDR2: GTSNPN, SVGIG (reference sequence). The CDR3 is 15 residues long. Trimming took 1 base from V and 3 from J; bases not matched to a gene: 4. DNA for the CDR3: TGTGCCTGGAGTGGGGGGACAGGGTCCAATCAGCCCCAGCATTTT. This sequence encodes CAWSGGTGSNQPQHF.